These 9 T cell receptor beta chains originate from one sample sequenced in a study of blood T cell repertoires in COVID-19. Method: immunoSEQ multiplex PCR; TCRdb's copy keeps in-frame clones and lacks some. The sample records some 230,000 clones, 80% to 90% being singletons. Sequences were obtained from peripheral blood. All receptors derive from a man in his fifties who had recovered from COVID-19.

This chain joins TRBV3-1 (or the pseudogene TRBV3-2) and TRBJ1-6; D may be TRBD1 (5 bases). The CDR3 contains 13 residues. CDR1 and CDR2 (germline): LGHDT, YNNKEL (reference sequence). The V end lost 5 bases, the J end lost 9 bases, and 11 bases lay between the germline ends. CDR3 in DNA: TGTGCCAGCAGCGAACGAAGGGGTTCACCCCTCCACTTT. As protein: CASSERRGSPLHF.

V gene TRBV28 combines with J gene TRBJ1-2; the match to TRBD1 covers 10 bases. The junction had 7 bases not matched to a gene; V was cut back by 5 bases and J by 4 bases. The CDR3 runs to 15 residues. Germline CDR1 and CDR2: MDHEN and SYDVKM. CDR3 DNA: TGTGCCAGCAGTCGCTGGGACAGGGGCTTCTATGGCTACACCTTC. Protein: CASSRWDRGFYGYTF.

CDR3 coding DNA: TGTGCCAGCACCCCGGGAGGGACACTGACGACCTACGAGCAGTACTTC. Protein product: CASTPGGTLTTYEQYF. The rearrangement uses TRBV28 and TRBJ2-7, with 8 nucleotides matching TRBD2. The CDR3 is 16 amino acids. Germline CDR1 is MDHEN and CDR2 is SYDVKM. V shed 7 bases, J shed 2 bases, and the junction held 13 bases outside the gene matches. The entire variable domain, with the rest obtained from reference TRBV28 and TRBJ2-7, is as follows: DVKVTQSSRYLVKRTGEKVFLECVQDMDHENMFWYRQDPGLGLRLIYFSYDVKMKEKGDIPEGYSVSREKKERFSLILESASTNQTSMYLCASTPGGTLTTYEQYFGPGTRLTVT.

V usage is TRBV5-1 and J usage is TRBJ2-5, with D maybe TRBD2 (5 bases). The CDR3 runs 15 residues. CDR1 is SGHRS, CDR2 YFSETQ, per germline. Trimming removed 0 bases at V and 2 bases at J, with 11 bases between. The CDR3 sequence: CASSLASSKQETQYF. The CDR3 bases are TGCGCCAGCAGCTTGGCTAGCTCTAAACAAGAGACCCAGTACTTC.

CDR3 nucleotide sequence: TGTGCCACCCGACTAGCGGGCGACCAAGAGACCCAGTACTTC. Its translation is CATRLAGDQETQYF. This chain links TRBV19 with TRBJ2-5; 10 nucleotides align to TRBD2. Germline loops: CDR1 LNHDA, CDR2 SQIVND (reference sequence). The CDR3 consists of 14 residues. Unmatched junction bases numbered 5, after V lost 10 bases and J lost 0 bases.

As regards this clone: One end of the junction is discordant with germline, which a read error may explain. The CDR3 is CASSESLSSGNTIYF. The CDR3 region has the DNA TGTGCCAGCAGTGAGTCACTTAGCTCTGGGAACACCATATATTTT. The V call is TRBV6-1, the J call TRBJ1-3, with D hard to call. Germline V gene lookup returns CDR1 MNHNS and CDR2 SASEGT. The CDR3 runs 15 residues.

The chain has TRBV5-1 and TRBJ2-1, with 15 bases lining up with TRBD2. V lost 4 bases, J lost 3 bases, and 5 bases stayed unmatched. CDR3 length: 17 amino acids. Germline assignment: CDR1 SGHRS and CDR2 YFSETQ. The CDR3 region has the DNA TGCGCCAGCAGCCGCGGGACTAGCGGGAGGAACTACAATGAGCAGTTCTTC. Its translation is CASSRGTSGRNYNEQFF. Combining the CDR3 with reference TRBV5-1 and TRBJ2-1 gives the whole variable domain KAGVTQTPRYLIKTRGQQVTLSCSPISGHRSVSWYQQTPGQGLQFLFEYFSETQRNKGNFPGRFSGRQFSNSRSEMNVSTLELGDSALYLCASSRGTSGRNYNEQFFGPGTRLTVL.

This sequence joins TRBV11-2 and TRBJ1-5; 9 bases align to TRBD1. Per germline, CDR1 SGHAT and CDR2 FQNNGV. With 5 bases clipped from V and 7 bases from J, the junction kept 6 bases outside the gene matches. The CDR3 sequence is 14 residues long. In nucleotides, the CDR3 is TGTGCCAGCAGCCCACAGGGGGCATTGCAGCCCCAGCATTTT. This sequence encodes CASSPQGALQPQHF. Variable domain in full (rest from reference TRBV11-2 and TRBJ1-5): EAGVAQSPRYKIIEKRQSVAFWCNPISGHATLYWYQQILGQGPKLLIQFQNNGVVDDSQLPKDRFSAERLKGVDSTLKIQPAKLEDSAVYLCASSPQGALQPQHFGDGTRLSIL.

In this sample, this clone turned up once. The chain couples TRBV5-6 to TRBJ2-1; 11 positions match TRBD2. Germline assignment: CDR1 SGHDT and CDR2 YYEEEE. The trim removed 2 bases at V and 7 bases at J, leaving 14 bases unmatched. The CDR3 runs 18 residues. The CDR3 reads CASSFRRISGRVVNEQFF. The CDR3 bases are TGTGCCAGCAGCTTCCGCAGGATTAGCGGGAGGGTAGTAAATGAGCAGTTCTTC.